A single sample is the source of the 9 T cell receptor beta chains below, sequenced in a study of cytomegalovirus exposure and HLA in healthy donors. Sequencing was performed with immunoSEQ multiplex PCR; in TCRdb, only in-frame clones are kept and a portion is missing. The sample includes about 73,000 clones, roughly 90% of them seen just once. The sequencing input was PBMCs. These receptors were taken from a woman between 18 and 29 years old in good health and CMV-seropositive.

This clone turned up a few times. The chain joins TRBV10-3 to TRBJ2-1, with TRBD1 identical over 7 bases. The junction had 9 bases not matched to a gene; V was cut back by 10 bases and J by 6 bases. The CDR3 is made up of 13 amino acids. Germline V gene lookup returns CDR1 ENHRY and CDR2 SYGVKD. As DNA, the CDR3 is TGTGCCAGCAGAGACCGGGACAGCAATGAGCAGTTCTTC. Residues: CASRDRDSNEQFF.

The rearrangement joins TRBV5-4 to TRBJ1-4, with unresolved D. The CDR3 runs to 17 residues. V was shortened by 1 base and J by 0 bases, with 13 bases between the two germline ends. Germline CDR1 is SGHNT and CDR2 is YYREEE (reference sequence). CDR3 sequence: CASSLRGGTATNEKLFF. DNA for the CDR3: TGTGCCAGCAGCTTGCGGGGAGGAACCGCAACTAATGAAAAACTGTTTTTT.

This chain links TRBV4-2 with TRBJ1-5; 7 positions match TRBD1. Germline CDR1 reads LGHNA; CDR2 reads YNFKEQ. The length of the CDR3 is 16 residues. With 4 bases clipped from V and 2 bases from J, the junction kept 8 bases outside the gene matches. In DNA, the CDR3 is TGTGCCAGCAGCCCAAACTCGCAGGGGGGCAATCAGCCCCAGCATTTT. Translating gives CASSPNSQGGNQPQHF.

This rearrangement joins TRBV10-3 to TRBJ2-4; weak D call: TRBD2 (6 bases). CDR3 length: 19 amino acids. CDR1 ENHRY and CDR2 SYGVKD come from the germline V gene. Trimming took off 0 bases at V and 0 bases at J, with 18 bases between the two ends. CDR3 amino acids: CAISESAGGLGVAKNIQYF. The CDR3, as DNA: TGTGCCATCAGTGAGTCGGCCGGGGGACTCGGCGTAGCCAAAAACATTCAGTACTTC.

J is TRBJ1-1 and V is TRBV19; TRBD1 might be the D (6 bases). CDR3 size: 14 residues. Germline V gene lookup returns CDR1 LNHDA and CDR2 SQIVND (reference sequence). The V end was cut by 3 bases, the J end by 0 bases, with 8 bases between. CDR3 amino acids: CASSITGMNTEAFF. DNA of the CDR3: TGTGCCAGTAGTATTACAGGGATGAACACTGAAGCTTTCTTT.

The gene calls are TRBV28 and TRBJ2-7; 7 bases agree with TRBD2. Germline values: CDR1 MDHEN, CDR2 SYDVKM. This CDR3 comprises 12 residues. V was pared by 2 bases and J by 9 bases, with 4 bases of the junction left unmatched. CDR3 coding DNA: TGTGCCAGCAGTTTACAGCGGGGCGGGCAGTACTTC. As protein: CASSLQRGGQYF.

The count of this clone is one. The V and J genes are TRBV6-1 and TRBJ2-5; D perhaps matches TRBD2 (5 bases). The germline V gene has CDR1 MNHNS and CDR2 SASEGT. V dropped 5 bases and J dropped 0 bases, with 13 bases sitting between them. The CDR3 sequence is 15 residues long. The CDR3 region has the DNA TGTGCCAGCAGTTTGGAGGACCGGTACCAAGAGACCCAGTACTTC. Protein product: CASSLEDRYQETQYF.

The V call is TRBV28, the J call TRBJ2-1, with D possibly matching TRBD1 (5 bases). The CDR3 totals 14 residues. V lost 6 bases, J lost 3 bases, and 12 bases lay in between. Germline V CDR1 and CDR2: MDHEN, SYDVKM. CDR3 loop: CASSQLRDYNEQFF. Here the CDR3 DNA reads TGTGCCAGCAGCCAACTCAGGGACTACAATGAGCAGTTCTTC.

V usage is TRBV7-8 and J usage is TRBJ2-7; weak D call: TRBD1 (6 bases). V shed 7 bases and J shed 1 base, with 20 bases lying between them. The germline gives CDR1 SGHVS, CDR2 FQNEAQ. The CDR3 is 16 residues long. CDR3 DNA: TGTGCCAGCACGGGCTGGACAGAGGAACGGTCCTACGAGCAGTACTTC. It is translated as CASTGWTEERSYEQYF.